One and the same sample provided the 14 T cell receptor beta chains below, sequenced in a study of OX40 agonist ivuxolimab in advanced cancers. Sequencing used immunoSEQ multiplex PCR; TCRdb keeps in-frame clones, though not all of them. The sample lists tens of thousands of clones, about 91% occurring once. The sample was CD4+ or CD8+ T cells sorted from blood, taken in a trial of the OX40 agonist ivuxolimab. These receptors all stem from an adult with an advanced solid tumor such as melanoma, head and neck, liver or kidney cancer.

The chain links TRBV7-2 to TRBJ2-7; 8 nucleotides align to TRBD1. The junction had 5 bases not matched to a gene; V was cut back by 5 bases and J by 2 bases. The CDR3 sequence is 14 residues long. From germline, CDR1 is SGHTA and CDR2 FQGNSA. CDR3 coding DNA: TGTGCCAGCAGCGGAGGACAGGGTCCCTACGAGCAGTACTTC. The encoded protein is CASSGGQGPYEQYF.

The chain recombines TRBV28 with TRBJ2-3, with 15 bases lining up with TRBD2. Germline loops: CDR1 MDHEN, CDR2 SYDVKM. The junction had 8 bases not matched to a gene; V was cut back by 5 bases and J by 5 bases. CDR3 length equals 17 residues. The CDR3 here is CASSNPGLAGGRDTQYF. The CDR3 bases are TGTGCCAGCAGTAACCCGGGACTAGCGGGAGGCAGAGATACGCAGTATTTT. Complete variable domain (other parts from reference TRBV28 and TRBJ2-3): DVKVTQSSRYLVKRTGEKVFLECVQDMDHENMFWYRQDPGLGLRLIYFSYDVKMKEKGDIPEGYSVSREKKERFSLILESASTNQTSMYLCASSNPGLAGGRDTQYFGPGTRLTVL.

This clone was observed a single time. V and J are TRBV7-9 and TRBJ2-1; D remains unclear. This CDR3 region has 15 residues. Per germline, CDR1 SEHNR and CDR2 FQNEAQ (reference sequence). The ends were cut back, 5 bases at V and 8 bases at J, with 19 bases in the middle. CDR3 region: CASSQWTRLGDEQFF. DNA for the CDR3: TGTGCCAGCAGCCAATGGACCCGACTTGGCGATGAGCAGTTCTTC. Looking up the rest from reference TRBV7-9 and TRBJ2-1 gives the full variable domain: DTGVSQNPRHKITKRGQNVTFRCDPISEHNRLYWYRQTLGQGPEFLTYFQNEAQLEKSRLLSDRFSAERPKGSFSTLEIQRTEQGDSAMYLCASSQWTRLGDEQFFGPGTRLTVL.

The chain recombines TRBV19 with TRBJ2-3; TRBD2 aligns across 7 bases. Germline V lookup: CDR1 LNHDA, CDR2 SQIVND (reference sequence). V shed 9 bases and J 2 bases; nucleotides not matched to a gene: 14. This CDR3 has 16 amino acids. CDR3 region: CASNPTPSGPTDTQYF. CDR3 sequence (DNA): TGTGCCAGCAATCCCACCCCTAGCGGTCCCACAGATACGCAGTATTTT.

CDR3 in DNA: TGTGCCAGTACTACGACCGGGACAGGGGTTTACGAGCAGTACTTC. Its protein product is CASTTTGTGVYEQYF. The V gene is TRBV19, the J gene TRBJ2-7; the match to TRBD1 covers 10 bases. V was pared by 7 bases and J by 4 bases, with 10 bases of the junction left unmatched. CDR1 and CDR2 from the germline V gene are LNHDA and SQIVND (reference sequence). This CDR3 is built from 15 residues.

J is TRBJ1-1 and V is TRBV28; D not certain. Between the trimmed V and J ends, which lost 2 bases and 1 base, there was a span of 5 bases. Germline V lookup: CDR1 MDHEN, CDR2 SYDVKM. CDR3 size: 13 residues. CDR3 DNA: TGTGCCAGCAGTTTAGCAGGGAACACTGAAGCTTTCTTT. Its protein product is CASSLAGNTEAFF.

The chain couples TRBV7-9 to TRBJ1-3; D gene unclear. The CDR3 runs 14 residues. In germline, CDR1 is SEHNR, CDR2 FQNEAQ (reference sequence). V lost 2 bases and J lost 2, with 7 bases in between. As DNA, the CDR3 is TGTGCCAGCAGCTTAACCGGGACTGGAAACACCATATATTTT. Its protein product is CASSLTGTGNTIYF.

J is TRBJ2-3 and V is TRBV18; D perhaps matches TRBD1 (6 bases). Looked up from germline, CDR1 is KGHSH and CDR2 is LQKENI. CDR3 length: 16 amino acids. Trimming removed 0 bases at V and 1 base at J, with 11 bases between. This chain's CDR3 is CASSPPNRAGTDTQYF. Written as DNA, the CDR3 is TGTGCCAGCTCACCACCAAACAGGGCGGGCACAGATACGCAGTATTTT.

The CDR3 nucleotides are TGTGCCAGCTCACCATGGACAGGCGACGAGCAGTACTTC. It is translated as CASSPWTGDEQYF. The chain is built from TRBV18 and TRBJ2-7, with 7 bases aligning to TRBD1. The CDR3 sequence is 13 residues long. V lost 2 bases, J lost 5 bases, and 3 bases stayed unmatched. Per the germline V gene, CDR1 is KGHSH and CDR2 is LQKENI.

The genes are TRBV7-2 and TRBJ1-4; 9 bases fit TRBD1. CDR1 is SGHTA and CDR2 is FQGNSA in the germline V gene. This CDR3 has 15 amino acids. J was trimmed by 5 bases and V by 5 bases; bases with no gene match: 6. CDR3 coding DNA: TGTGCCAGCAGCCGGACAGGGGCAGGGAATGAAAAACTGTTTTTT. Protein product: CASSRTGAGNEKLFF. The full variable domain, rest sourced from reference TRBV7-2 and TRBJ1-4, is GAGVSQSPSNKVTEKGKDVELRCDPISGHTALYWYRQSLGQGLEFLIYFQGNSAPDKSGLPSDRFSAERTGGSVSTLTIQRTQQEDSAVYLCASSRTGAGNEKLFFGSGTQLSVL.

The chain is built from TRBV2 and TRBJ2-1, with 8 bases matching TRBD1. Germline V gene data show CDR1 as SNHLY and CDR2 as FYNNEI. Unmatched junction bases numbered 3, after V lost 6 bases and J lost 2 bases. There are 14 residues in the CDR3. The CDR3: CASRMTGAYNEQFF. The DNA of the CDR3 is TGTGCCAGCAGGATGACAGGGGCCTACAATGAGCAGTTCTTC. The full variable domain, with the rest looked up from reference TRBV2 and TRBJ2-1, is EPEVTQTPSHQVTQMGQEVILRCVPISNHLYFYWYRQILGQKVEFLVSFYNNEISEKSEIFDDQFSVERPDGSNFTLKIRSTKLEDSAMYFCASRMTGAYNEQFFGPGTRLTVL.

The chain couples TRBV18 to TRBJ2-3; D possibly corresponds to TRBD2 (5 bases). This CDR3 has 14 amino acids. The germline V gene encodes CDR1 KGHSH and CDR2 LQKENI. V was clipped by 3 bases and J by 6 bases, with 13 bases between them. The CDR3 DNA reads TGTGCCAGCTCACCTCCCCCAGGAGGTGATACGCAGTATTTT. Translated: CASSPPPGGDTQYF. The variable domain in full, with the rest retrieved from reference TRBV18 and TRBJ2-3, is NAGVMQNPRHLVRRRGQEARLRCSPMKGHSHVYWYRQLPEEGLKFMVYLQKENIIDESGMPKERFSAEFPKEGPSILRIQQVVRGDSAAYFCASSPPPGGDTQYFGPGTRLTVL.

V is TRBV27 and J is TRBJ2-7; 8 bases fit TRBD2. Per the germline V gene, CDR1 is MNHEY and CDR2 is SMNVEV (reference sequence). With 5 bases clipped from V and 7 bases from J, the junction kept 16 bases outside the gene matches. There are 16 residues in the CDR3. CDR3 in DNA: TGTGCCAGCAGTCCCTTCCTAGCGGGTATCGGGGAGGAGCAGTACTTC. It specifies CASSPFLAGIGEEQYF.

The chain joins TRBV30 to TRBJ2-2; 7 positions match TRBD2. The CDR3 consists of 16 residues. Germline-derived CDR1 and CDR2 are GTSNPN and SVGIG (reference sequence). With 0 bases clipped from V and 4 bases from J, the junction kept 8 bases outside the gene matches. DNA for the CDR3: TGTGCCTGGAGTGTACCGGGGGGTGGACGCACCGGGGAGCTGTTTTTT. Its protein is CAWSVPGGGRTGELFF.